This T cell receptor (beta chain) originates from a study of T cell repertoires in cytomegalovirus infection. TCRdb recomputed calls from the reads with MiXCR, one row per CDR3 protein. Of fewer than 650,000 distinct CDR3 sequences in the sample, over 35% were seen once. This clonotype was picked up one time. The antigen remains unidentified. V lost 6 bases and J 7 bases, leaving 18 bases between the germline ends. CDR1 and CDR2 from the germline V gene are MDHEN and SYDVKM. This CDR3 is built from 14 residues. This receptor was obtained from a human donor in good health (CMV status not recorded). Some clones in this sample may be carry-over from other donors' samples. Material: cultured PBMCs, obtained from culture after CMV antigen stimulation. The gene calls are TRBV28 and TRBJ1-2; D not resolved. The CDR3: CASRSYKQWSGYTF. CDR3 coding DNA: TGTGCCAGCAGATCCTACAAACAGTGGTCTGGCTACACCTTC.